This entry lists 25 T cell receptor beta chains sequenced from one sample in a study of tumor-infiltrating lymphocytes in primary liver carcinoma. Germline DNA was extracted too, while blood RNA derived from unsorted whole blood. A primer in the constant region served to generate TCR beta cDNA from approximately 500 ng of total RNA. Investigators got TCR beta libraries out of three nested multiplex PCR rounds, done with slightly modified ARM-PCR. It was with TRBV1-TRBV30 forward primers and a C-beta reverse primer that the first two PCR rounds were run, at roughly 10 cycles each. TCRdb reprocessed the multiplex PCR reads with MiXCR, giving one entry per CDR3 protein. The sample lists 150,000 to 200,000 distinct CDR3 sequences, approximately 65% occurring once. Sequencing used peripheral blood. These receptors were collected from a woman aged 55-70 years with primary liver carcinoma and hepatitis B virus infection.

As regards this clonotype: A much bigger clone sits one base away, suggesting this may be a read error. The rearrangement joins TRBV12-3 or TRBV12-4 to TRBJ1-2, with D unclear. V lost 6 bases to trimming and J lost 5 bases, with 13 bases between them. This CDR3 is 13 amino acids long. CDR3 DNA: TGTGCCAGCAGCACAAGAGGGTCTTATGGCTACACCTTC. Translating it yields CASSTRGSYGYTF.

About this clonotype: A much larger clonotype is one base distant, so this may be a read error. This rearrangement joins TRBV4-2 to TRBJ1-4; D possibly corresponds to TRBD1 (5 bases). The germline gives CDR1 LGHNA, CDR2 YNFKEQ. This CDR3 comprises 15 residues. For the CDR3, the DNA is TGTGCCTGCAGCCAAGAAAGGGTGGGGGAAGAAAAACTGTTTTTT. Protein sequence: CACSQERVGEEKLFF.

Many counts were recorded for this clonotype. The J gene is TRBJ2-3, the V gene TRBV6-6, with TRBD2 identical over 7 bases. The V gene's germline CDR1 is MNHNY and CDR2 SVGAGI (reference sequence). The CDR3 has 14 residues. J lost 5 bases, V lost 8 bases, and 10 bases had no gene match. Here the CDR3 reads CASSGGVSGDTQYF. The CDR3 DNA sequence: TGTGCCAGCTCGGGGGGAGTTTCTGGAGATACGCAGTATTTT.

Concerning this clonotype: Relative to the germline gene, one junction end is altered; a read error may explain this. The chain couples TRBV28 to TRBJ2-7; 10 bases agree with TRBD2. CDR3 length equals 16 residues. The V gene's germline CDR1 is MDHEN and CDR2 SYDVKM. CDR3 residues: CVSQGGSGRSSYEQYF. As DNA, the CDR3 is TGTGTCAGCCAGGGCGGTAGCGGGAGGAGCTCCTACGAGCAGTACTTC.

The V call is TRBV28, the J call TRBJ2-4, with D perhaps assigned TRBD1 or TRBD2 (5 bases each). Germline loops: CDR1 MDHEN, CDR2 SYDVKM. Trimming took off 7 bases at V and 6 bases at J, with 7 bases between the two ends. The CDR3 length is 11 residues. The chain's CDR3 is CASMRGNIQYF. The DNA of the CDR3 is TGTGCCAGCATGAGGGGAAACATTCAGTACTTC.

Turning to this clonotype: One end of the junction is discordant with germline, which a read error may explain. The CDR3 DNA reads as TGTGCCAGCAGCCAATACCCGGGACCAGGGGATGAGCAGTTTTTC. As protein: CASSQYPGPGDEQFF. The J gene is TRBJ2-1, the V gene TRBV11-2, with D perhaps matching TRBD1 (6 bases). Germline CDR1 and CDR2: SGHAT and FQNNGV. This CDR3 comprises 15 residues.

This clonotype came up once. The V call is TRBV12-3 or TRBV12-4, the J call TRBJ1-4; D might be TRBD1 (5 bases). The CDR3 loop spans 16 amino acids. V was pared by 5 bases and J by 0 bases, with 13 bases between. CDR3 region: CASSKGSSTTNEKLFF. The DNA of the CDR3 is TGTGCCAGCAGTAAGGGGTCTTCCACAACTAATGAAAAACTGTTTTTT.

Comment on this clonotype: One junction end does not reproduce the germline sequence, and a read error may be involved. The chain uses TRBV23-1 and TRBJ2-7; a possible D gene is TRBD2 (5 bases). TRBV23-1 is an ORF; its function is uncertain. The CDR3 length is 12 residues. CDR3 bases: TGCGCCAGTAGTCAACGGGGCTACGAGCAGTACTTC. Protein sequence: CASSQRGYEQYF.

As concerns this clonotype: An end of the junction does not agree with germline; a read error may underlie this. This chain links TRBV12-3 or TRBV12-4 with TRBJ2-6; tentatively, D is TRBD2 (6 bases). The CDR3 sequence is 18 residues long. This chain's CDR3 is CASSFRFGGVAGANILTF. For the CDR3, the DNA is TGTGCCAGCAGTTTCCGTTTCGGGGGAGTGGCTGGGGCCAACATCCTGACTTTC.

This chain connects TRBV29-1 to TRBJ2-2; unclear D gene. Trimming took off 8 bases at V and 2 bases at J, with 15 bases between the two ends. Germline CDR1 and CDR2: SQVTM and ANQGSEA. The CDR3 has 14 amino acids. CDR3 sequence: CSIVGSLNTGELFF. CDR3 sequence (DNA): TGCAGCATAGTCGGCAGCCTAAACACCGGGGAGCTGTTTTTT.

Many counts were recorded for this clonotype. V and J are TRBV12-3 or TRBV12-4 and TRBJ1-2, with unresolved D. The germline V and J ends were trimmed by 5 bases and 8 bases, with 15 bases remaining between them. The CDR3 runs 13 residues. CDR3 sequence (DNA): TGTGCCAGCAGTCCTACCAGCCCTGGGGGCTACACCTTC. This encodes CASSPTSPGGYTF.

Details on this clonotype: Mismatch with germline at one junction end may stem from a read error. This sequence joins TRBV11-2 and TRBJ2-2, with 9 positions matching TRBD2. The CDR3 covers 14 residues. The germline gives CDR1 SGHAT, CDR2 FQNNGV. CDR3 in amino acids: CVSSWREGSGELFF. CDR3 DNA sequence: TGTGTCAGCAGCTGGCGGGAGGGGTCCGGGGAGCTGTTTTTT. Variable domain in full (rest from reference TRBV11-2 and TRBJ2-2): EAGVAQSPRYKIIEKRQSVAFWCNPISGHATLYWYQQILGQGPKLLIQFQNNGVVDDSQLPKDRFSAERLKGVDSTLKIQPAKLEDSAVYLCVSSWREGSGELFFGEGSRLTVL.

This clonotype was observed a handful of times. The rearrangement joins TRBV7-9 to TRBJ2-7, with 7 bases aligning to TRBD1. The V gene end was trimmed by 4 bases and the J gene end by 3 bases; junction bases not matched to a gene: 9. Germline V CDR1 and CDR2: SEHNR, FQNEAQ (reference sequence). The length of the CDR3 is 15 residues. DNA of the CDR3: TGTGCCAGCAGCTCGTCGACAGGGATTGGCTACGAGCAGTACTTC. Translating it yields CASSSSTGIGYEQYF. Looking up the rest from reference TRBV7-9 and TRBJ2-7 gives the full variable domain: DTGVSQNPRHKITKRGQNVTFRCDPISEHNRLYWYRQTLGQGPEFLTYFQNEAQLEKSRLLSDRFSAERPKGSFSTLEIQRTEQGDSAMYLCASSSSTGIGYEQYFGPGTRLTVT.

As concerns this clonotype: A clone one base away is much larger, so this may be a read error. V usage is TRBV5-4 and J usage is TRBJ1-5; 9 bases agree with TRBD1. The CDR3 totals 14 residues. Germline loops: CDR1 SGHNT, CDR2 YYREEE (reference sequence). CDR3 loop: CTSSHDRGNQPQHF. The CDR3 nucleotides read TGTACCAGCAGCCATGACAGGGGGAATCAGCCCCAGCATTTT.

As concerns this clonotype: A much larger clone differs from this one at a single base, so this may be a read error. The chain carries TRBV6-1 and TRBJ1-5; the D gene is possibly TRBD1 (6 bases). The CDR3 consists of 16 residues. Germline CDR1 reads MNHNS; CDR2 reads SASEGT. V was trimmed by 3 bases and J by 3 bases, leaving 15 bases between them. CDR3 bases: TGTGCCAGCAGTGAGGGGGCGGGTTCCTTCAATCAGCCCCAGCATTTT. Translating gives CASSEGAGSFNQPQHF.

This chain links TRBV13 with TRBJ2-1, with 13 nucleotides matching TRBD2. CDR1 is PRHDT, CDR2 FYEKMQ, per germline (reference sequence). The CDR3 is 16 residues long. V lost 6 bases and J lost 4; bases outside the gene matches: 6. The CDR3 DNA follows: TGTGCCAGCAGTTCCGGGACTAGCGGGATTTACAATGAGCAGTTCTTC. It yields the protein CASSSGTSGIYNEQFF.

This clonotype came up a few times. The chain employs TRBV14 and TRBJ2-5; the match to TRBD2 covers 16 bases. The CDR3 is 20 amino acids. The germline V gene encodes CDR1 SGHDN and CDR2 FVKESK. After removal of 0 bases from V and 5 bases from J, the junction contained 12 bases not matched to a gene. As DNA, the CDR3 is TGTGCCAGCAGCCAAGATGAGTTGGGACTAGCGGGAGGGCCGATCGAGACCCAGTACTTC. Its translation is CASSQDELGLAGGPIETQYF.

To note about this clonotype: Given a much more abundant clone one base away, this may be a read error. This sequence joins TRBV12-3 or TRBV12-4 and TRBJ2-1; 10 positions agree with TRBD2. This CDR3 has 15 residues. With V trimmed by 1 base and J by 5 bases, 2 bases remained unmatched. DNA for the CDR3: TGTGCCAGCAGTTTAGTACTAGCGGGGCACAATGAGCAGTTCTTC. Translating gives CASSLVLAGHNEQFF.

In this sample, this clonotype turned up once. It may be a read error: a sequence one base away is much more abundant. V usage is TRBV10-1 and J usage is TRBJ2-3, with D possibly matching TRBD2 (5 bases). Looked up from germline, CDR1 is WNHNN and CDR2 is SYGVQD (reference sequence). This CDR3 comprises 12 residues. CDR3 sequence (DNA): TGCGCCAGCAGTGACGGAGGAGATACGCGGTATTTT. This sequence encodes CASSDGGDTRYF.

A note on this clonotype: It is likely a read error, because the conserved phenylalanine at the end of the CDR3 is missing. The chain recombines TRBV6-1 with TRBJ1-5; D may be TRBD1 (6 bases). In germline, CDR1 is MNHNS, CDR2 SASEGT. Trimming pared 6 bases from V and 5 bases from J, leaving 11 bases between. The CDR3 has 13 residues. For the CDR3, the DNA is TGTGCCAGCAGAAAGGGGGGATATCAGCCCCAGCATTCT. Translated, it gives CASRKGGYQPQHS.

For this clonotype: This may arise from a read error, as a much more abundant clone is one base away. The chain carries TRBV6-6 and TRBJ2-7; D is uncertain. Germline lookup yields CDR1 MNHNY and CDR2 SVGAGI (reference sequence). The CDR3 is made up of 11 amino acids. The CDR3 is CASRYTNEQYF. The CDR3 DNA is TGTGCCAGCCGTTACACTAACGAGCAGTACTTC.

This chain's CDR3 is CASSSTGRGPRNPPLHF. The CDR3 DNA follows: TGTGCCAGCAGTTCCACAGGGAGGGGGCCAAGGAATCCACCCCTCCACTTT. The chain couples TRBV6-5 to TRBJ1-6; 7 nucleotides line up with TRBD1. Germline V CDR1 and CDR2: MNHEY, SVGAGI. The CDR3 has 17 residues. The trim removed 4 bases at V and 11 bases at J, leaving 17 bases unmatched.

About this clonotype: No conserved phenylalanine or tryptophan is present at the end of the CDR3, so a read error is the likely explanation. The chain employs TRBV6-6 and TRBJ2-1; 8 positions agree with TRBD2. The CDR3 covers 16 residues. Germline-derived CDR1 and CDR2 are MNHNY and SVGAGI (reference sequence). V lost 2 bases, J lost 6 bases, and 9 bases stayed unmatched. The CDR3 DNA reads as TGTGCCAGCAGTTACCAGGGCGGGGGGCCCGGCAATGAGCAGTTCCTC. Protein product: CASSYQGGGPGNEQFL.

For this clonotype: Its ends do not fully match the called genes, so a read error is possible. The chain carries TRBV7-8 and TRBJ2-6; D is possibly TRBD2 (7 bases). Germline CDR1 is SGHVS and CDR2 is FQNEAQ. The CDR3 extends over 17 amino acids. CDR3 in amino acids: CASSMGTPRRGANVLTF. Here the CDR3 DNA reads TGTGCCAGCAGCATGGGTACACCAAGACGGGGGGCCAACGTCCTGACGTTC.

The chain recombines TRBV6-5 with TRBJ1-3; the D gene is possibly TRBD1 (6 bases). This CDR3 is 16 amino acids long. CDR1 and CDR2 (germline): MNHEY, SVGAGI. Trimming removed 0 bases from V and 15 bases from J, with 24 bases in between. Here the CDR3 reads CASSYSRGRGENATYF. CDR3 nucleotides: TGTGCCAGCAGTTACTCCAGGGGTCGGGGGGAGAACGCCACATATTTT.